This TCR beta chain stems from a study of blood T cell repertoires in COVID-19. Study-wide context: COVID-19 samples from acute and convalescent phases originated in the United States, Italy and Spain. T cells, B-cell-depleted T cells, or PBMCs provided the cDNA or gDNA that served as material.

Per the authors' pipeline: Cell counts per sample came from amplifying reference gene primers. Method: immunoSEQ multiplex PCR; TCRdb's copy keeps in-frame clones and lacks some. V and J calls and clone size come straight from that table; D and trimming were deduced from the DNA. The sample contains 120,000 to 150,000 clones, approximately 89% of which appear only once. Trimming cost V 11 bases and J 12 bases; bases outside gene matches: 7. The CDR3 runs to 11 residues. What was sequenced was peripheral blood. The TCR originated in a human donor in a cohort sampled during active COVID-19. The chain employs TRBV12-3 or TRBV12-4 and TRBJ2-1; 10 bases map to TRBD2. The CDR3 nucleotides are TGTGCCCAGAGGGCTAGCGGGGGGCAGTTCTTC. Residues: CAQRASGGQFF.